This TCR beta chain was recovered during a study of cytomegalovirus exposure and HLA in healthy donors. The CDR3 contains 16 residues. After removal of 0 bases from V and 5 bases from J, the junction contained 6 bases not matched to a gene. Germline V lookup: CDR1 SGHTA, CDR2 FQGTGA. To note about this clone: Its antigen is currently unknown.

PCR amplification relied on 60 Vbeta primers (plus 13 Jbeta primers). The repertoire was sequenced with immunoSEQ multiplex PCR; TCRdb's copy has only in-frame clones and lacks some. This table holds tens of thousands of clones, around 75% found once. Findings and caveats of the study: It was about 150 TCR beta chains that were listed as cytomegalovirus-associated.

The sequencing input was PBMCs. The TCR sequence derives from a middle-aged man in good health and CMV-seropositive. This chain uses TRBV7-3 with TRBJ2-2, with 7 nucleotides matching TRBD1. The DNA for the CDR3 is TGTGCCAGCAGCTTAACGATGGACAGGATAACCGGGGAGCTGTTTTTT. Its translation is CASSLTMDRITGELFF.